This T cell receptor beta chain was profiled in a study of blood T cell repertoires in COVID-19. Background on the study: COVID-19 samples, acute and convalescent, were from the United States, Italy and Spain.

The CDR3 is 15 residues long. Trimming took off 4 bases at V and 7 bases at J, with 16 bases between the two ends. Germline values: CDR1 SEHNR, CDR2 FQNEAQ (reference sequence). Repertoires were generated with immunoSEQ multiplex PCR, while TCRdb's copy carries only in-frame clones and drops some. The sample holds over 100,000 clones, around 80% seen once. The source is a human donor in a cohort sampled during active or convalescent COVID-19. The chain joins TRBV7-9 to TRBJ2-2; perhaps TRBD2 as D (5 bases). Sequencing used peripheral blood. This chain's CDR3 is CASSSSGGPGGELFF. In nucleotides, the CDR3 is TGTGCCAGCAGCTCTTCCGGAGGACCGGGCGGGGAGCTGTTTTTT.